Below are 10 T cell receptor beta chains sequenced from a single sample in a study of graft-versus-host responses after intestinal transplantation. These receptors lack a known antigen. The method was immunoSEQ multiplex PCR; TCRdb's version includes in-frame clones alone and lacks a portion of them. The sample lists 90,000 to 100,000 clones; 75% to 95% were seen once. The sample here was unstimulated CD8+ T cells sorted from spleen or lymph node cells, taken before intestinal transplant. All receptors come from a human donor who received an intestinal transplant.

The chain employs TRBV7-8 and TRBJ2-7; the match to TRBD2 covers 11 bases. In germline, CDR1 is SGHVS, CDR2 FQNEAQ. J gave up 2 bases and V 6 bases, and 6 bases lay outside the gene matches. The CDR3 runs 15 residues. In nucleotides, the CDR3 is TGTGCCAGCAGACCCTTAGCGGGGGGGCCCTACGAGCAGTACTTC. Amino acids: CASRPLAGGPYEQYF.

This sequence joins TRBV4-1 and TRBJ2-7; a possible D gene is TRBD1 (5 bases). Trimming shortened V by 2 bases and J by 4 bases, and 9 bases separated the two germline ends. Germline assignment: CDR1 MGHRA and CDR2 YSYEKL. This CDR3 contains 13 residues. The CDR3 nucleotides read TGCGCCAGCAGCCAAATCCCAGGGTACGAGCAGTACTTC. This translates into CASSQIPGYEQYF.

This clone was found a few times. The chain has TRBV4-1 and TRBJ1-6; 8 nucleotides match TRBD1. Trimming took 6 bases from V and 13 from J; bases not matched to a gene: 11. CDR1 and CDR2 from the germline V gene are MGHRA and YSYEKL. The CDR3 has 14 amino acids. This chain's CDR3 is CASRQITGQEPLHF. CDR3 coding DNA: TGCGCCAGCAGACAAATAACGGGACAGGAGCCCCTCCACTTT.

V usage is TRBV6-1 and J usage is TRBJ2-3, with TRBD2 matching 16 bases. From germline, CDR1 is MNHNS and CDR2 SASEGT. V lost 6 bases to trimming and J lost 10 bases; unmatched junction nucleotides: 7. This CDR3 has 15 residues. In DNA form, the CDR3 reads TGTGCCAGCAGACCGGGACTAGCGGGAGGGGGGGCGCAGTATTTT. It translates to CASRPGLAGGGAQYF.

The chain carries TRBV5-6 and TRBJ2-3; D gene uncertain. The V end was cut by 0 bases, the J end by 8 bases, with 13 bases between. Germline V gene data show CDR1 as SGHDT and CDR2 as YYEEEE. CDR3 length: 14 residues. CDR3 sequence (DNA): TGTGCCAGCAGCTTGGGGAGTATCGCGTCTACGCAGTATTTT. It translates to CASSLGSIASTQYF.

The rearrangement uses TRBV7-6 and TRBJ1-4; 9 bases agree with TRBD1. This CDR3 contains 15 residues. The V segment lost 5 bases and the J segment 8 bases; nucleotides outside the gene matches: 9. Germline CDR1 is SGHVS and CDR2 is FNYEAQ. DNA of the CDR3: TGTGCCAGCAGCCACAGAGCCGGGACAGGGGAAAAACTGTTTTTT. Residues: CASSHRAGTGEKLFF.

The chain carries TRBV6-5 and TRBJ2-7, with TRBD2 as a possible D gene (6 bases). Trimming removed 2 bases at V and 2 bases at J, with 10 bases between. CDR3 size: 14 residues. Germline assignment: CDR1 MNHEY and CDR2 SVGAGI. The CDR3 nucleotides are TGTGCCAGCAGTTACAGGGAGGAAGCCTACGAGCAGTACTTC. Encoded protein: CASSYREEAYEQYF.

The chain couples TRBV4-3 to TRBJ1-1, with a tentative D call TRBD1 (5 bases). Trimming removed 0 bases from V and 3 bases from J, with 14 bases in between. The length of the CDR3 is 16 residues. The V gene's germline CDR1 is LGHNA and CDR2 YSLEER. CDR3 protein: CASSQDGRGGDTEAFF. The CDR3 DNA reads as TGCGCCAGCAGCCAAGATGGTAGGGGAGGGGACACTGAAGCTTTCTTT.

This chain uses TRBV5-1 with TRBJ1-1; D unresolved. CDR3 length: 12 residues. Germline V gives CDR1 SGHRS, CDR2 YFSETQ. Trimming shortened V by 3 bases and J by 2 bases, and 5 bases separated the two germline ends. CDR3 region: CASSSGNTEAFF. The CDR3 DNA is TGCGCCAGCAGCTCAGGCAACACTGAAGCTTTCTTT. Drawing the rest from reference TRBV5-1 and TRBJ1-1, the complete variable domain is KAGVTQTPRYLIKTRGQQVTLSCSPISGHRSVSWYQQTPGQGLQFLFEYFSETQRNKGNFPGRFSGRQFSNSRSEMNVSTLELGDSALYLCASSSGNTEAFFGQGTRLTVV.

The V gene is TRBV4-1, the J gene TRBJ2-7; perhaps TRBD2 as D (7 bases). CDR3 length equals 15 residues. Germline V gives CDR1 MGHRA, CDR2 YSYEKL. V was clipped by 2 bases and J by 5 bases, with 16 bases between them. The CDR3 DNA follows: TGCGCCAGCAGCCAAATAAACCGGGGGGCCAACGAGCAGTACTTC. As protein: CASSQINRGANEQYF.